The clone carrying this TCR beta chain came up a few times. Antigen: not known. Depth targeted 1 in 200,000 to 1 in 1 million T cells, averaging 10x coverage per clonotype. Profiling relied on immunoSEQ multiplex PCR, and the TCRdb table lists in-frame clones only, not all of them. The table records about 9,400 clones, over 55% of them present only once. The data were taken from a study of cytotoxic CD8 clonotypes in ibrutinib-treated CLL. In the study overall: Roughly 10 relapsed/refractory, approximately 15 treatment-naive; around 18 IGHV unmutated. General study findings and limits: A rise in clonality was seen at ibrutinib response, and a fall back toward baseline was seen at progression.

After removal of 0 bases from V and 6 bases from J, the junction contained 2 bases not matched to a gene. The CDR3 loop spans 13 amino acids. CDR1 is GTSNPN, CDR2 SVGIG, per germline (reference sequence). The specimen comprised PBMCs, sampled before ibrutinib treatment. This receptor was identified in a human donor with chronic lymphocytic leukemia. V usage is TRBV30 and J usage is TRBJ2-7; 10 bases are a match to TRBD2. The CDR3 loop reads CAWSVRTSGEQYF. The CDR3 DNA follows: TGTGCCTGGAGTGTACGGACTAGCGGCGAGCAGTACTTC.